Listed below are T cell receptor beta chains from one sample, sequenced in a study of CD8+ T cells in alopecia areata. The protocol was immunoSEQ multiplex PCR, while the TCRdb copy is restricted to in-frame clones and leaves out a portion. In the table there are approximately 190,000 clones, about 62% of which are singletons. The sequences come from CD4+ T cells sorted from blood, collected at week 24, from a patient treated with tofacitinib. These receptors came from a human donor with alopecia areata. Each CDR3 is given with its conserved first and last residue. Each record gives: V gene, J gene, D gene, CDR3 protein. A D gene is named only where the DNA matches it firmly.

TRBV9,TRBJ1-4,-,CASSVTWTNEKLFF
TRBV29-1,TRBJ2-5,-,CSVVKGTQETQYF
TRBV29-1,TRBJ2-3,-,CSVDDPRISSTDTQYF
TRBV7-9,TRBJ1-5,-,CASSLTSNQPQHF
TRBV5-1,TRBJ2-2,TRBD1,CASYRDRVTELFF
TRBV11-2,TRBJ2-3,-,CASSLIPDTQYF
TRBV5-1,TRBJ2-7,TRBD1,CASSSGQGEVDEQYF
TRBV4-2,TRBJ1-6,-,CASSQVTGYNSPLHF
TRBV4-2,TRBJ1-2,TRBD1,CASSQRNFGQGDGYTF
TRBV6-5,TRBJ1-2,-,CASSRGWEGGYTF
TRBV19,TRBJ1-5,-,CASSPTLGFSNQPQHF
TRBV11-2,TRBJ2-3,-,CASSLGVTQYF